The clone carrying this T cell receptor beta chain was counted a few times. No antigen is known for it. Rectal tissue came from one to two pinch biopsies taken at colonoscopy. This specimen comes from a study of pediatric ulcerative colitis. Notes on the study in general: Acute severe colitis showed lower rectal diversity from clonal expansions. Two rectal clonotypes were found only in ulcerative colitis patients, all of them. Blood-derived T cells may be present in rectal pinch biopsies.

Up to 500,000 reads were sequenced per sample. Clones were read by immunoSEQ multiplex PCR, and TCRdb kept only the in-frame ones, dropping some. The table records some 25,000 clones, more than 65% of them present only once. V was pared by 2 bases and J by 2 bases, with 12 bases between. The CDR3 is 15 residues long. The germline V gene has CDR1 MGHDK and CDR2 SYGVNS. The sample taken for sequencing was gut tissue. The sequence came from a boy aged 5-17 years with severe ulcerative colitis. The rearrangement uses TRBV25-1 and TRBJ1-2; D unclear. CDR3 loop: CASSEGSGPNYGYTF. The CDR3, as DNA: TGTGCCAGCAGTGAAGGATCCGGCCCCAACTATGGCTACACCTTC.